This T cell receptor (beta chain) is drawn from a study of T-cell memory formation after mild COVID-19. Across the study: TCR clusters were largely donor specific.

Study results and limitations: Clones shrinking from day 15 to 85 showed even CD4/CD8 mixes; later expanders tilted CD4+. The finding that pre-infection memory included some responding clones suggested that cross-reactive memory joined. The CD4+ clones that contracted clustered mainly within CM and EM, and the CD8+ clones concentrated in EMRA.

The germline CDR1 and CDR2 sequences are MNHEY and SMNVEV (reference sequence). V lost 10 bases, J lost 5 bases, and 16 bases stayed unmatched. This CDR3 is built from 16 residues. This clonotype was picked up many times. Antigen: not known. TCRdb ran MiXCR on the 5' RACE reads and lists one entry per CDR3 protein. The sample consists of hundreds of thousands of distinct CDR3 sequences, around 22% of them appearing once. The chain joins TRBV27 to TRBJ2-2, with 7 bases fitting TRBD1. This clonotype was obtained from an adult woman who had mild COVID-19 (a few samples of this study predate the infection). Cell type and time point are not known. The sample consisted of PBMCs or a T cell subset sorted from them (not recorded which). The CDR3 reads CATQKRGRTGTGELFF. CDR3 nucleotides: TGTGCCACTCAAAAGAGGGGGCGTACAGGGACCGGGGAGCTGTTTTTT.